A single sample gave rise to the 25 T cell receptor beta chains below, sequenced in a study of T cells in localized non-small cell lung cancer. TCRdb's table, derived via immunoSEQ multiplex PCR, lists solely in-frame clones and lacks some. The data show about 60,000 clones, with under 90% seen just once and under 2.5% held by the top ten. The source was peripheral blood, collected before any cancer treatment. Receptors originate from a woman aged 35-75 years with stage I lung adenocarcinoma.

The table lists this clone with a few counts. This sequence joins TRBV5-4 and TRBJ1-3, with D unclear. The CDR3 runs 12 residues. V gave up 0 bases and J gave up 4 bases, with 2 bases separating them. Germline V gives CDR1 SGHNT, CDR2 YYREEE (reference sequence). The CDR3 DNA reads TGTGCCAGCAGCTTGGAGGGAAACACCATATATTTT. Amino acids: CASSLEGNTIYF.

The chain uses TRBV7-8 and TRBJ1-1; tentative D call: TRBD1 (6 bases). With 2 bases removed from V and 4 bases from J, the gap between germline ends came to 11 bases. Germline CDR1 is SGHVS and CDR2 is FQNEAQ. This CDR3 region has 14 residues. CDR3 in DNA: TGTGCCAGCAGCTTATCAGGGGCTGGCACTGAAGCTTTCTTT. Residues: CASSLSGAGTEAFF.

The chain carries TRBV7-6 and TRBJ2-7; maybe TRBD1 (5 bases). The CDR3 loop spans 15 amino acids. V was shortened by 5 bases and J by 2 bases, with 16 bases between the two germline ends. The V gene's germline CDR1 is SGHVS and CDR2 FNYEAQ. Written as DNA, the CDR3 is TGTGCCAGCAGCAAGGACATGGGCTTCACCTACGAGCAGTACTTC. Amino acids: CASSKDMGFTYEQYF. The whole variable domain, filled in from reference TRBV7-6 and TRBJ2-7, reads GAGVSQSPRYKVTKRGQDVALRCDPISGHVSLYWYRQALGQGPEFLTYFNYEAQQDKSGLPNDRFSAERPEGSISTLTIQRTEQRDSAMYRCASSKDMGFTYEQYFGPGTRLTVT.

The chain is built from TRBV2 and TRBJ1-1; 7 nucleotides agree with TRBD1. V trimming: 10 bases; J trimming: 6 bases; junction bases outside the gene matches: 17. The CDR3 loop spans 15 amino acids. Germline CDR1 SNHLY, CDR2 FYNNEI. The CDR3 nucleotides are TGTGCCACCCAAGATCAGACAGGGTTCAGTGCTGAAGCTTTCTTT. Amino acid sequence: CATQDQTGFSAEAFF.

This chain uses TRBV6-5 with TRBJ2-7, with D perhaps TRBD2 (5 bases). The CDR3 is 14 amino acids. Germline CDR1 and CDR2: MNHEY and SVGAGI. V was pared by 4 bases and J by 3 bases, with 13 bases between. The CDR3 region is CASSWIAGDYEQYF. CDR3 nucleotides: TGTGCCAGCAGTTGGATTGCCGGGGACTACGAGCAGTACTTC.

CDR3 sequence: CASSWGQGEGTQYF. CDR3 in DNA: TGCGCCAGCAGCTGGGGGCAGGGCGAGGGGACCCAGTACTTC. This rearrangement joins TRBV5-1 to TRBJ2-5; tentative D call: TRBD1 (6 bases). The V and J ends lost 3 bases and 7 bases respectively, with 16 bases between them. Germline V gene sequence: CDR1 SGHRS, CDR2 YFSETQ. This CDR3 is built from 14 residues.

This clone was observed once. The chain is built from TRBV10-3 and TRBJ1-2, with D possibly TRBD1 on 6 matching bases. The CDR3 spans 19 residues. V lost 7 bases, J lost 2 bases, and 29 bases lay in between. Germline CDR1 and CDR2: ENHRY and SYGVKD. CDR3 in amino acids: CAITHPRGTQIARNYGYTF. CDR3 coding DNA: TGTGCCATCACTCACCCAAGGGGGACGCAGATCGCTCGAAACTATGGCTACACCTTC.

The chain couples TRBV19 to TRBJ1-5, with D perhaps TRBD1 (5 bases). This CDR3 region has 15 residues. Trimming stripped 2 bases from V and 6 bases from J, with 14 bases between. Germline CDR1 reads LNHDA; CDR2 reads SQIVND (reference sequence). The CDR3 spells CASSIFREEGQPQHF. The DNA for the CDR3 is TGTGCCAGTAGTATATTCAGGGAGGAGGGTCAGCCCCAGCATTTT.

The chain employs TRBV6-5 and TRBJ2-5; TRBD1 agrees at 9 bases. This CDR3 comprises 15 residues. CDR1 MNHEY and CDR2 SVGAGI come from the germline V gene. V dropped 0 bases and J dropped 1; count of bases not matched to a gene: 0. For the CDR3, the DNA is TGTGCCAGCAGTTACTCACAGGGGGCCCAAGAGACCCAGTACTTC. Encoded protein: CASSYSQGAQETQYF.

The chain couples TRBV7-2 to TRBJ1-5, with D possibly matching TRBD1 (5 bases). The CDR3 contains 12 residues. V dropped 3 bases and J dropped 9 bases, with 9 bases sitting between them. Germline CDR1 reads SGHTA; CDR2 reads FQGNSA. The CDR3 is CASSFFGGPQHF. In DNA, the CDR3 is TGTGCCAGCAGCTTTTTCGGGGGGCCCCAGCATTTT.

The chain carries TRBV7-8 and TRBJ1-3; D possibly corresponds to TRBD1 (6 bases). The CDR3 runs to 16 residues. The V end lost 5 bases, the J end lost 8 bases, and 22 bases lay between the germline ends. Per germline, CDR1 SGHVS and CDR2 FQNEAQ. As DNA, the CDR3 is TGTGCCAGCAGCCCGAACCCCAGGGGCGCGGGAGACACCATATATTTT. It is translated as CASSPNPRGAGDTIYF.

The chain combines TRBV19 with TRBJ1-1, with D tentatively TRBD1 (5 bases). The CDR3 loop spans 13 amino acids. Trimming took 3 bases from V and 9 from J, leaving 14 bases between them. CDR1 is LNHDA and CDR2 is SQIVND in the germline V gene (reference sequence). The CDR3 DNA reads TGTGCCAGTAGTATCCCCGGGACTCATCAAGCTTTCTTT. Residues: CASSIPGTHQAFF.

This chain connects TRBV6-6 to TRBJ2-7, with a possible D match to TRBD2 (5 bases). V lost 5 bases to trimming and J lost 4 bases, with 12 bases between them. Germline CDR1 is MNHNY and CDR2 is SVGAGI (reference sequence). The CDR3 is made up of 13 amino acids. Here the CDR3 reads CASSHTREYEQYF. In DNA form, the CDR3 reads TGTGCCAGCAGTCATACTAGAGAATACGAGCAGTACTTC.

The CDR3 loop is CASSSTRTGGNTIYF. In nucleotides, the CDR3 is TGTGCCAGCAGTTCCACCCGGACGGGAGGAAACACCATATATTTT. The V call is TRBV6-5, the J call TRBJ1-3; D not certain. Trimming removed 4 bases from V and 4 bases from J, with 14 bases in between. The CDR3 extends over 15 amino acids. CDR1 and CDR2 (germline): MNHEY, SVGAGI.

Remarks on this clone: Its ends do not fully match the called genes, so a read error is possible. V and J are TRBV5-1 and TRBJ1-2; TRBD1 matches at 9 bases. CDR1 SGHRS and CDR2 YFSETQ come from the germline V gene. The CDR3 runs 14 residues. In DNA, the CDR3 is TGCGCCAGCAGCTTTGCCGGGACAGGGCGAGTCGGGGCCTTC. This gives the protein CASSFAGTGRVGAF.

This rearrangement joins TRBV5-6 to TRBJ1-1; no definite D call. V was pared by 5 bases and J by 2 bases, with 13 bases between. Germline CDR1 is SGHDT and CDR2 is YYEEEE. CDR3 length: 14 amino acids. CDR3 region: CASSTPGENTEAFF. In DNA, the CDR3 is TGTGCCAGCAGTACGCCCGGGGAAAACACTGAAGCTTTCTTT.

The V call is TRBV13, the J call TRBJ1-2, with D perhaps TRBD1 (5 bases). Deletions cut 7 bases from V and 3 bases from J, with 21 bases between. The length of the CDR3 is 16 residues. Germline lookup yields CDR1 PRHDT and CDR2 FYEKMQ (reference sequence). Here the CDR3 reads CASTPFRGSLDYGYTF. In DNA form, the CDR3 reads TGTGCCAGCACCCCCTTTCGGGGCAGTTTGGACTATGGCTACACCTTC.

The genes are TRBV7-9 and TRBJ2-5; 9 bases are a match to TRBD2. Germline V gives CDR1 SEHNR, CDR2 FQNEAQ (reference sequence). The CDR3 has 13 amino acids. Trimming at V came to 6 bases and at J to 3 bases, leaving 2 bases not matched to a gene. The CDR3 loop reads CASSSSGEETQYF. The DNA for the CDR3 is TGTGCCAGCAGTTCTAGCGGGGAAGAGACCCAGTACTTC.

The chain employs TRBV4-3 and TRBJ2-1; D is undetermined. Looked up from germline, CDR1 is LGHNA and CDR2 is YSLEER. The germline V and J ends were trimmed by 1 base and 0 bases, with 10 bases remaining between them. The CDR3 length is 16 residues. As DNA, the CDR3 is TGCGCCAGCAGCCAAGGCGGCTCTAGCTCCTACAATGAGCAGTTCTTC. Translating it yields CASSQGGSSSYNEQFF.

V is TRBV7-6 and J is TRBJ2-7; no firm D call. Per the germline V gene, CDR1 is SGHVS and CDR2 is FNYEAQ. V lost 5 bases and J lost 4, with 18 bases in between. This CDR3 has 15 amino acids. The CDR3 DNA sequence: TGTGCCAGCAGCCCAGGTCTGGATGTGGGGTACGAGCAGTACTTC. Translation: CASSPGLDVGYEQYF.

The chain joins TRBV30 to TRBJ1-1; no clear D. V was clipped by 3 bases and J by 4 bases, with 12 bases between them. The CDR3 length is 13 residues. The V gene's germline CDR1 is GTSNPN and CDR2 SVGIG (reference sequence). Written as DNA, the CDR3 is TGTGCCTGGAGCCCACCGGCGAGCACTGAAGCTTTCTTT. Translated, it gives CAWSPPASTEAFF.

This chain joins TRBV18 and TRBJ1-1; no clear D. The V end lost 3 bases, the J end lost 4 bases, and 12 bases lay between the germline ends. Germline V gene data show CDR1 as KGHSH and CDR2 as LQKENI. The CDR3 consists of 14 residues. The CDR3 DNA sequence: TGTGCCAGCTCACCGGACGGGCTTGGCACTGAAGCTTTCTTT. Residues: CASSPDGLGTEAFF.

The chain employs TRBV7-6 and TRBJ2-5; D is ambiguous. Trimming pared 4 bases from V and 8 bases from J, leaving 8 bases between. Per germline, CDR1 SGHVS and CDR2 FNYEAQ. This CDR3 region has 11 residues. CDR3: CASSSSLTQYF. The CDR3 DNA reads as TGTGCCAGCAGCTCCTCCCTAACCCAGTACTTC.

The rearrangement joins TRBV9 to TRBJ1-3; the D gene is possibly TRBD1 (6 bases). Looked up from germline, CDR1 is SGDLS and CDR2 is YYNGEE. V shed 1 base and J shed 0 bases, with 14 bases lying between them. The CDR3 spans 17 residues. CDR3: CASSVSDRPTSGNTIYF. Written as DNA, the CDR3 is TGTGCCAGCAGCGTAAGCGACAGGCCAACCTCTGGAAACACCATATATTTT.

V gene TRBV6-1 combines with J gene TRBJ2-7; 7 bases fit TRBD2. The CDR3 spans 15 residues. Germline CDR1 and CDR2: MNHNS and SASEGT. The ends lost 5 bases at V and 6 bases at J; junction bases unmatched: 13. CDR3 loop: CASSPYHLLAGEQYF. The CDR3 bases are TGTGCCAGCAGTCCATATCACCTCTTAGCGGGCGAGCAGTACTTC.